This T cell receptor (beta chain) came from a study of CD8 T cells in Susac syndrome (dated by TCRdb to the late 2010s). With respect to the entire study: Repertoire sequencing was used to test whether CD8+ T cell activation and differentiation in Susac syndrome was antigen driven.

Worth noting for this clonotype: What this receptor recognizes is not known. The record has no base qualities; no much larger clone is one base away.

Peripheral blood CD8+ and CD4+ T cells from healthy donors, Susac syndrome patients and multiple sclerosis patients were profiled by high-throughput TCR beta sequencing. The multiple sclerosis controls were treatment-naive patients who had stable or active relapsing-remitting disease and met the revised McDonald criteria. Bulk CD8+ and CD4+ T cells were purified magnetically by negative isolation, whereas CD8+ TEMRA cells were enriched by FACS. Blood was drawn into EDTA tubes, processed within 24 hours, and PBMCs were isolated by density gradient centrifugation. PBMCs destined for TCR sequencing were cryopreserved in liquid nitrogen and later thawed in a 37 °C water bath. The sorted or isolated CD4+, CD8+ and CD8+ TEMRA cells reached a purity of at least 90%. The paper's findings and limits, for the study overall: The study acknowledged that relatively few individuals were included in the TCR sequencing and HLA analysis.

The germline V gene encodes CDR1 SEHNR and CDR2 FQNEAQ (reference sequence). From the cysteine up to the phenylalanine, the CDR3 has a length of 13 residues. Kept here is only the CDR3 DNA, which spans 39 bases and is read in frame from base 1. V lost 5 bases and J lost 6 bases; the stretch between them is 13 bases long. RNA was extracted with the RNeasy kit and about 0.5 to 1 ug was reverse transcribed using random hexamers. The immunoSEQ multiplex PCR assay, covering 54 Vbeta and 13 Jbeta segments, was used to amplify TCR beta CDR3 regions. To correct PCR amplification bias, a synthetic template baseline was used for both primer optimization and computational correction. The original pipeline was this. Reads were assigned to V, D and J genes according to IMGT and analyzed in immunoSEQ Analyzer, with only productive sequences retained. Clonality was computed as one minus Shannon entropy normalized by log2 of the number of productive unique sequences. Public and private clones were assessed among the 100 most prevalent clones of each patient and control. Clones were defined as Susac-specific if absent from the healthy and MS cohorts, from around 1,000 published viral clones and from other ImmuneACCESS disease sequences. TCRdb reanalyzed the raw reads on its own, using fastp at Q25 for trimming and MiXCR for clone calling, and kept in-frame beta chains. Identical CDR3 protein sequences are pooled into one entry, listed with their most common genes and DNA. TCRdb's processing, not the study's, gives the V and J calls here. This sample lists about 250,000 distinct CDR3 sequences; over 85% were detected once. The ten largest clones capture less than 0.075% of the sample.

The clonotype was recovered from a human donor with multiple sclerosis. Source material: CD4+ T cells from PBMCs. The V and J segments used are TRBV7-9 and TRBJ1-1; the D gene cannot be named for sure. The CDR3: CASSKSHGAEAFF. The DNA sequence reads TGTGCCAGCAGCAAATCTCACGGGGCTGAAGCTTTCTTT. With the rest looked up from the reference TRBV7-9 and TRBJ1-1 genes rather than sequenced, the full variable domain is DTGVSQNPRHKITKRGQNVTFRCDPISEHNRLYWYRQTLGQGPEFLTYFQNEAQLEKSRLLSDRFSAERPKGSFSTLEIQRTEQGDSAMYLCASSKSHGAEAFFGQGTRLTVV.